This T cell receptor (beta chain) was sequenced for a study of blood T cell repertoires in COVID-19 (TCRdb year 2020). Describing the broader study: Collaborator samples came from the United States, Italy and Spain and covered acute and convalescent phases of COVID-19. The material from the prospective study consisted of cDNA or gDNA derived from T cells, B-cell-depleted T cells, or PBMCs. Deeply sampled blood TCRbeta repertoires from subjects exposed to, actively infected with, or recovered from COVID-19 were included in the dataset. The repertoires were made available in a free public database intended to serve as a resource for research on the immune response to SARS-CoV-2. The samples were drawn from the first 160 participants of the ongoing ImmuneRACE study and from over a thousand subjects provided by 6 global collaborators. A de-identified subject ID, COVID-19 status, age in years and sex were almost always included in the sample metadata. HLA class I and class II types, where available, came from metadata supplied by the sample provider rather than from assay-based typing. Here is what the overall study found, with its caveats: How much clinical and demographic metadata was included differed by source and by participant, and the metadata was provided uncurated.

This clone was counted only a few times. The clone's antigen remains unknown. No much larger clonotype is one base removed from it; base qualities were not supplied. TCRbeta CDR3 regions were amplified from genomic DNA using the immunoSEQ Assay, a bias-controlled multiplex PCR. In the source study's methods: Within the assay, amplification of reference gene primers was used to estimate how many nucleated cells each sample contained. To quantify the absolute abundance of each unique TCRbeta CDR3 rearrangement, sequence reads were collapsed and filtered. For each sample, productive Simpson clonality was calculated by taking the square root of Simpson's diversity index across productive rearrangements. The table was pulled from immuneACCESS by TCRdb, which kept in-frame rearrangements only. Such tables lose some clones; where checked, under half of the loss comes from unresolved V genes, and the rest has no known cause. For V, J and clone size, that table is used; D and trimming come from the DNA. The sample table holds 200,000 to 250,000 clones, of which about 83% were seen once. The biggest ten clones account for about 12% of the sample.

Trimming accounts for 0 bases at V and 5 bases at J, while the number of junction bases matched to no gene is 2. The CDR3 spans 13 residues, from the cysteine through the phenylalanine. Of the read, only the CDR3 DNA is kept; its 39 bases are in frame from base 1. Reading the germline V gene (reference sequence) gives CDR1 SGHNT and CDR2 YYREEE. Collaborating institutions collected whole blood in K2EDTA tubes following their own protocols. For TCRbeta analysis, collaborators shipped samples as frozen whole blood, isolated PBMCs, or DNA extracted from either of those sample types. Sequenced: peripheral blood. The chain was built from TRBV5-4 and TRBJ2-7; 7 junctional bases match TRBD1. The TCR originated in a man of 80 years or more with acute or convalescent COVID-19. The CDR3 reads CASSLDRGNEQYF. The sequenced DNA is TGTGCCAGCAGCTTGGACAGGGGAAACGAGCAGTACTTC.